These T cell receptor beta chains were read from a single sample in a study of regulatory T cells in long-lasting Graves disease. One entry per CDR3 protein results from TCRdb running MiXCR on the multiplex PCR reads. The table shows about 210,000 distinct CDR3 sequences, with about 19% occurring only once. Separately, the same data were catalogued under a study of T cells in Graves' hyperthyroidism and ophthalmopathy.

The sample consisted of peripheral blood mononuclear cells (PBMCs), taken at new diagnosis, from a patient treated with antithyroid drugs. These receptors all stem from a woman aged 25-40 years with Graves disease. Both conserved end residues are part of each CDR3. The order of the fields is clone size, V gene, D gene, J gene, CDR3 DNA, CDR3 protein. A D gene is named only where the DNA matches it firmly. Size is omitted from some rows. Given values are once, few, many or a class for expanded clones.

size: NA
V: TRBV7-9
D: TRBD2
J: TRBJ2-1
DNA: TGTGCCAGCAGCTTAGCGGCGGGGGGGAACAATGAGCAGTTCTTC
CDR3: CASSLAAGGNNEQFF

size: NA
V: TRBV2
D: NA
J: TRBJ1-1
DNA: TGTGCCAGCAGTATGGACGGTGGGGACACTGAAGCTTTCTTT
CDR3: CASSMDGGDTEAFF

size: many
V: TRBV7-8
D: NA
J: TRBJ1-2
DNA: TGTGCCAGCACCCACGACGGTCGGGGCTATGGCTACACCTTC
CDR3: CASTHDGRGYGYTF

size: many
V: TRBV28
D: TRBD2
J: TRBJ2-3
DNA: TGTGCCAGCAGTCCCACGGTGGTAGCGGGGAAACGTAGCACAGATACGCAGTATTTT
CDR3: CASSPTVVAGKRSTDTQYF

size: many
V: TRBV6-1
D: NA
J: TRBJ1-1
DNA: TGTGCCAGCAGTGACCAGGGAAGAGTGAACACTGAAGCTTTCTTT
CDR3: CASSDQGRVNTEAFF

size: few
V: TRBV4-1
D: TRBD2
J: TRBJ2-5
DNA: TGCGCCAGCAGCGCTTTACTAGCGGACCAAGAGACCCAGTACTTC
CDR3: CASSALLADQETQYF

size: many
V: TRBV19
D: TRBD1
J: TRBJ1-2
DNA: TGTGCCAGTAAAATTCGGACAGGGTACTATGGCTACACCTTC
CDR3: CASKIRTGYYGYTF

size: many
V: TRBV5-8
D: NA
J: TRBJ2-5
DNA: TGTGCCAGCAGCTTGTTGGGAGCGCACCAAGAGACCCAGTACTTC
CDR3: CASSLLGAHQETQYF

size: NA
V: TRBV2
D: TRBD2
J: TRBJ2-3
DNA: TGTGCCAGCAGTGGGGCCGGACTAGCGGGGCTTACAGATACGCAGTATTTT
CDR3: CASSGAGLAGLTDTQYF

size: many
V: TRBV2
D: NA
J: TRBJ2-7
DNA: TGTGCCACCCAGGGGAACTACGAGCAGTACTTC
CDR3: CATQGNYEQYF

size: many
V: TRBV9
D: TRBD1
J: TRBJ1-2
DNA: TGTGCCAGCAAAGGGACAGGGTCTAACTATGGCTACACCTTC
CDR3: CASKGTGSNYGYTF

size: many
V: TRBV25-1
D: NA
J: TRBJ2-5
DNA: TGTGCCAGCAGTGAATACAGTGGGGTTGGGGAGACCCAGTACTTC
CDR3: CASSEYSGVGETQYF

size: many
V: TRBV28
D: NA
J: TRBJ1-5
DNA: TGTGCCAGCAGTTTATCAGGGGAGCCCCAGCATTTT
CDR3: CASSLSGEPQHF

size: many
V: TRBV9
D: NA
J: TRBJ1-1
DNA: TGTGCCAGCAGCGTCGCCGCGGGGAACACTGAAGCTTTCTTT
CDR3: CASSVAAGNTEAFF

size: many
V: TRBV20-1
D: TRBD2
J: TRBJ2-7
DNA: TGCAGTGCTAGAGCCGGGACGGGACTAGCGGGAGGCTCACGGGAGCAGTACTTC
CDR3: CSARAGTGLAGGSREQYF

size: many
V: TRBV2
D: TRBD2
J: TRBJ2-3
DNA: TGTGCCACCGGACTAGCGGGCACAGATACGCAGTATTTT
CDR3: CATGLAGTDTQYF